This TCR beta chain was sequenced during a study of OX40 agonist ivuxolimab in advanced cancers. Across the study: A male proportion of over 75% was recorded, with mean age 60 years and range roughly 23 to 79.

The V end was cut by 5 bases, the J end by 4 bases, with 10 bases between. The length of the CDR3 is 13 residues. Looked up from germline, CDR1 is SGHVS and CDR2 is FQNEAQ. This clone was seen only a few times. Here immunoSEQ multiplex PCR was the method, and the copy in TCRdb shows in-frame clones only, minus some. The sample shows approximately 77,000 clones, 90% of them seen only once. J is TRBJ2-3 and V is TRBV7-8; D remains unclear. This clonotype was sampled from an adult with an advanced solid tumor such as melanoma, head and neck, liver or kidney cancer. The starting material was CD4+ or CD8+ T cells sorted from blood, obtained in a trial of the OX40 agonist ivuxolimab. The CDR3 DNA reads TGTGCCAGCAGCCCCGCAGCCCCAGATACGCAGTATTTT. Its translation: CASSPAAPDTQYF. The full variable domain, in which reference TRBV7-8 and TRBJ2-3 provide the parts outside the CDR3, is GAGVSQSPRYKVAKRGQDVALRCDPISGHVSLFWYQQALGQGPEFLTYFQNEAQLDKSGLPSDRFFAERPEGSVSTLKIQRTQQEDSAVYLCASSPAAPDTQYFGPGTRLTVL.